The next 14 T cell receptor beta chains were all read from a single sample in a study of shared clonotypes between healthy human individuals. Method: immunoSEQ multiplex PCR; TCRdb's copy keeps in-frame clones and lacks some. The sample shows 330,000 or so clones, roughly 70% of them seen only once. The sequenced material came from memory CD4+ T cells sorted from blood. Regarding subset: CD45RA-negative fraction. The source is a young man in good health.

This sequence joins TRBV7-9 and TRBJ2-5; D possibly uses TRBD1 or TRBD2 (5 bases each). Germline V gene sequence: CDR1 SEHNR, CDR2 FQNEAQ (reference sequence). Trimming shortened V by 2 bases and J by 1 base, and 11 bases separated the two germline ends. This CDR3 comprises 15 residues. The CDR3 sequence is CASSLRDAAQETQYF. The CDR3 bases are TGTGCCAGCAGCTTAAGGGACGCGGCCCAAGAGACCCAGTACTTC.

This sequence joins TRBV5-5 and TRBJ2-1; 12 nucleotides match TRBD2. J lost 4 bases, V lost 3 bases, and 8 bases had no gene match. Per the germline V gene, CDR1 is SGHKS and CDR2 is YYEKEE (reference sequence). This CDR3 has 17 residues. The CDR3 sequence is CASSWRTSGERYNEQFF. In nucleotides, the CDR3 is TGTGCCAGCAGCTGGCGGACTAGCGGGGAACGATACAATGAGCAGTTCTTC.

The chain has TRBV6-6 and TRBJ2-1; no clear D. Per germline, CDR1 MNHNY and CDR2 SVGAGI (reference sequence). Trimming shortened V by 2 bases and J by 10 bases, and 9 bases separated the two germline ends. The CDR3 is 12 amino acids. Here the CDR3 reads CASSYGPPEQFF. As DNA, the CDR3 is TGTGCCAGCAGTTACGGCCCACCCGAGCAGTTCTTC.

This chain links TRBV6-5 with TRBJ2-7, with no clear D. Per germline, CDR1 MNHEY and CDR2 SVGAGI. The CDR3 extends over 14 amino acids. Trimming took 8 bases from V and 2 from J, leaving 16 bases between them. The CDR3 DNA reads TGTGCCAGCCACCTCTCCGGGTCCCCCTACGAGCAGTACTTC. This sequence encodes CASHLSGSPYEQYF.

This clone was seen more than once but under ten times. The CDR3 sequence is CASSLTRKDTDTQYF. The CDR3 bases are TGCGCCAGCAGCTTAACTAGAAAAGACACAGATACGCAGTATTTT. The V gene is TRBV5-1, the J gene TRBJ2-3, with D perhaps TRBD2 (5 bases). Germline CDR1 is SGHRS and CDR2 is YFSETQ. The CDR3 has 15 residues. The V end was cut by 2 bases, the J end by 2 bases, with 12 bases between.

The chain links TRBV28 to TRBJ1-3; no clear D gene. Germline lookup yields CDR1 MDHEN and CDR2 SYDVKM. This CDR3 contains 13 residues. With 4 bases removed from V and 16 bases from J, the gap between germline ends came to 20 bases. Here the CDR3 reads CASSSSGIPHGYF. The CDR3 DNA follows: TGTGCCAGCAGTTCCTCCGGGATCCCCCACGGTTATTTT.

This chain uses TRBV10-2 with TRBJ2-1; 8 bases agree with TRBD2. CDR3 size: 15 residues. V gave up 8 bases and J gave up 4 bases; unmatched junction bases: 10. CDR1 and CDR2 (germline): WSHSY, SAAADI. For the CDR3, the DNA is TGCGCCAGCTCAACCTCTAGCGGGTTATACAATGAGCAGTTCTTC. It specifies CASSTSSGLYNEQFF.

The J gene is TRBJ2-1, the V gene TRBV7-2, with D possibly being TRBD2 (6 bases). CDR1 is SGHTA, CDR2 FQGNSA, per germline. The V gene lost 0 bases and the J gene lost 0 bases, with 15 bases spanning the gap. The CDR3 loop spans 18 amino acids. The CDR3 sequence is CASSLAGDFSRSYNEQFF. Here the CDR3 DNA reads TGTGCCAGCAGCTTAGCAGGGGACTTTTCTCGCTCCTACAATGAGCAGTTCTTC.

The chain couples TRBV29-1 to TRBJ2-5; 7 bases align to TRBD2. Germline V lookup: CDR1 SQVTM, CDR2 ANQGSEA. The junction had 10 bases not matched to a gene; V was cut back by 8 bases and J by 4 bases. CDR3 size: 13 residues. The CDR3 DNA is TGCAGCACACTTCGGGGGGTAGGAGAGACCCAGTACTTC. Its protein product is CSTLRGVGETQYF.

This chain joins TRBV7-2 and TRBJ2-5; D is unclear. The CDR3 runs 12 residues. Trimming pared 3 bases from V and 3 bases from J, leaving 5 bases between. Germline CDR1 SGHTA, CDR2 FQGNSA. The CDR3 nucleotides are TGTGCCAGCAGCTTCCCCAAAGAGACCCAGTACTTC. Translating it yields CASSFPKETQYF.

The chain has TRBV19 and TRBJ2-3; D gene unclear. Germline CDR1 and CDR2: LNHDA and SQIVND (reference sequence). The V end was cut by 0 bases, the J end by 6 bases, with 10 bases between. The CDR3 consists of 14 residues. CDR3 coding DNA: TGTGCCAGTAGTATAGATCACCGGGCGGATACGCAGTATTTT. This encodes CASSIDHRADTQYF.

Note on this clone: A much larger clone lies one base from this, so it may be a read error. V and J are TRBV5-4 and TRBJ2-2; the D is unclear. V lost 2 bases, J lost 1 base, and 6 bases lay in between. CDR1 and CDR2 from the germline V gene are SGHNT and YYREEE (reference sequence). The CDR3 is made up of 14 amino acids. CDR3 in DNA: TGTGCCAGCAGCTTAAGTGGGAACACCGGGGAGCTGTTTTTT. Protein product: CASSLSGNTGELFF.

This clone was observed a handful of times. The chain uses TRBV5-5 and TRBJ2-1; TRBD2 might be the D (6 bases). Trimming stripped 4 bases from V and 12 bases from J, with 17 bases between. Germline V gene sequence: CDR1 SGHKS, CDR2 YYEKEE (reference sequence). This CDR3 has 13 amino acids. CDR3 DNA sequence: TGTGCCAGCAGCCAAAATGGGTTCGGGGGGCAGTTCTTC. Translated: CASSQNGFGGQFF.

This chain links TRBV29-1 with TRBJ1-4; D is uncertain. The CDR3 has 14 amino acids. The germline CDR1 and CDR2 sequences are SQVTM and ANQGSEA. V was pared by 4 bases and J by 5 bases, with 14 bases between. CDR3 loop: CSVAMADLNEKLFF. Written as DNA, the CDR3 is TGCAGCGTTGCCATGGCAGACTTAAATGAAAAACTGTTTTTT.